A selection of T cell receptor beta chains follows, all from one sample in a study of monozygotic twins with inflammatory bowel disease. For each CDR3 protein, TCRdb gives one entry from its re-call of the 5' RACE reads, without DNA. In all, the sample yields just over 300,000 distinct CDR3 sequences. Sequencing was carried out using blood. Receptor source: a human donor with ulcerative colitis or Crohn's disease, or a healthy co-twin of an affected twin (not recorded which). Each CDR3 is given with its conserved first and last residue.

v_gene	j_gene	CDR3aa
TRBV5-1	TRBJ2-7	CARDVGSRAFYEQYF
TRBV6-2/TRBV6-3	TRBJ2-5	CASRRQGSDGTQYF
TRBV27	TRBJ1-5	CASSSLDRAQPQHF
TRBV6-5	TRBJ1-2	CASSYSSAGSYGYTF
TRBV20-1	TRBJ2-3	CSASAGPDTQYF
TRBV10-3	TRBJ2-7	CAISEFAASYEQYF
TRBV7-8	TRBJ2-3	CAGKDWEGSTDTQYF
TRBV5-4	TRBJ2-7	CASSSGGQGPYEQYF
TRBV11-2	TRBJ2-5	CASSSLTGNQETQYF
TRBV7-2	TRBJ2-2	CASSWLAANTGELFF
TRBV28	TRBJ1-4	CASSLQWATNEKLFF
TRBV29-1	TRBJ2-2	CSVKESPNTGELFF
TRBV5-1	TRBJ1-1	CASSLQEGVEEAFF
TRBV3-1	TRBJ2-2	CASRQRRNTGELFF
TRBV6-2/TRBV6-3	TRBJ2-5	CASSYYGQGRFEKTQYF
TRBV27	TRBJ2-1	CASSFRLVRYNEQFF
TRBV20-1	TRBJ1-5	CSASGTGNQPQHF
TRBV7-3	TRBJ1-1	CASSLNGLNTEAFF
TRBV20-1	TRBJ1-4	CSARGQGGEKLFF
TRBV7-9	TRBJ2-7	CASSPRVHEQYF
TRBV5-1	TRBJ2-7	CASSSAGTGKNEQYF
TRBV5-1	TRBJ1-2	CASSLDGSGLYGYTF
TRBV15	TRBJ1-5	CATSREAGTGRSNQPQHF
TRBV29-1	TRBJ2-7	CSVAPAPPYEQYF
TRBV6-2/TRBV6-3	TRBJ2-7	CASSRLASIYEQYF
TRBV29-1	TRBJ2-7	CSVSRGPQYEQYF
TRBV12-3/TRBV12-4	TRBJ2-2	CADRQVASGNTGELFF
TRBV7-9	TRBJ2-2	CASSLALGGGTGELFF
TRBV12-3/TRBV12-4	TRBJ1-3	CASSLAYRVRNTIYF
TRBV5-1	TRBJ1-2	CASSLGQNYGYTF
TRBV6-2/TRBV6-3	TRBJ2-1	CASSYQLGGSYNEQFF
TRBV12-3/TRBV12-4	TRBJ2-1	CASSLAGAGEQFF
TRBV20-1	TRBJ2-7	CSASRGSYEQYF
TRBV24-1	TRBJ2-7	CAPKTPAYEQYF
TRBV3-1	TRBJ2-3	CASSQGEPQRTSTDTQYF
TRBV12-3/TRBV12-4	TRBJ1-3	CASGTVGNTIYF
TRBV3-1	TRBJ1-1	CASSRWEGTEAFF
TRBV7-2	TRBJ1-5	CASSPSAEVNQPQHF
TRBV7-2	TRBJ2-7	CASDMGLALSDEQYF
TRBV6-1	TRBJ1-1	CASSEANRGLTEAFF
TRBV27	TRBJ1-6	CASSRPPSSYNSPLHF
TRBV7-8	TRBJ1-4	CASSLEAVIEKLFF
TRBV5-4	TRBJ2-1	CASSTRIANEQFF
TRBV6-5	TRBJ1-6	CASSSRVNSFSPLHF
TRBV5-6	TRBJ1-6	CASSLVRGNSPLHF
TRBV7-2	TRBJ2-5	CASSLRRPGVETQYF
TRBV4-1	TRBJ1-1	CASSQPQGRTKNTEAFF
TRBV6-6	TRBJ1-1	CASSYRTGITEAFF
TRBV7-2	TRBJ2-7	CASSLAGLPYEQYF
TRBV5-1	TRBJ2-1	CASSLMLGDEQFF
TRBV7-2	TRBJ2-7	CASSPARGFYEQYF
TRBV12-3/TRBV12-4	TRBJ2-3	CASSLRRPKSTDTQYF
TRBV20-1	TRBJ2-7	CSAPRQGGSPYEQYF